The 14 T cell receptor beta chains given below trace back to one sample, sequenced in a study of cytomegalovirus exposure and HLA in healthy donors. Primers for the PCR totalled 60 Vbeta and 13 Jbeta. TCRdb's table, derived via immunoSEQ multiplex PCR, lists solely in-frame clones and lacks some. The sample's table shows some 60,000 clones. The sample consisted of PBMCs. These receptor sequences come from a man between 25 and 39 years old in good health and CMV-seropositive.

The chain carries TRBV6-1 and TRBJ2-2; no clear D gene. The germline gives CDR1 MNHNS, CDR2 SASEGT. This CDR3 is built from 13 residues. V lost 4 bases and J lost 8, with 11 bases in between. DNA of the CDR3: TGTGCCAGCAGTGCCCAGTTCGGGGGGGAGCTGTTTTTT. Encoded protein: CASSAQFGGELFF.

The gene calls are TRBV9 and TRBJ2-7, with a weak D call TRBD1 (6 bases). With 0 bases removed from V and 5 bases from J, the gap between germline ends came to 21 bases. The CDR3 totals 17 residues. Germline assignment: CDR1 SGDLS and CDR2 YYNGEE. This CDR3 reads CASSVDQGQRRVDEQYF. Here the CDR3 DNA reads TGTGCCAGCAGCGTAGATCAGGGACAACGTAGAGTGGACGAGCAGTACTTC. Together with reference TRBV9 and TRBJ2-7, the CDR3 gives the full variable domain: DSGVTQTPKHLITATGQRVTLRCSPRSGDLSVYWYQQSLDQGLQFLIQYYNGEERAKGNILERFSAQQFPDLHSELNLSSLELGDSALYFCASSVDQGQRRVDEQYFGPGTRLTVT.

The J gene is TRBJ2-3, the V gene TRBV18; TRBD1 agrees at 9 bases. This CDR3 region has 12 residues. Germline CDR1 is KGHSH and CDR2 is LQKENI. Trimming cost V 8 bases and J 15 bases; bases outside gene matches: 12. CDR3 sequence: CASLLQGQGSYF. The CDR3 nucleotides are TGTGCCAGCCTCCTTCAGGGACAGGGAAGCTATTTT.

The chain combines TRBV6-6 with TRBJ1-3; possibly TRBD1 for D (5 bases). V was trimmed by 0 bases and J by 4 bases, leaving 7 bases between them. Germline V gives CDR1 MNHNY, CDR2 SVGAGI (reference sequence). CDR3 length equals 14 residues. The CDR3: CASSYSGGGNTIYF. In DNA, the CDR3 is TGTGCCAGCAGTTACTCCGGGGGGGGAAACACCATATATTTT.

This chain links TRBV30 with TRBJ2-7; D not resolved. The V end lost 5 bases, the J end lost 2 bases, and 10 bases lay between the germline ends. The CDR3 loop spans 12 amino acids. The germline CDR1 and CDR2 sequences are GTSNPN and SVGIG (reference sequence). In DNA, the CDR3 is TGTGCCTGGGCGGCAAGCGCCTACGAGCAGTACTTC. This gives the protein CAWAASAYEQYF.

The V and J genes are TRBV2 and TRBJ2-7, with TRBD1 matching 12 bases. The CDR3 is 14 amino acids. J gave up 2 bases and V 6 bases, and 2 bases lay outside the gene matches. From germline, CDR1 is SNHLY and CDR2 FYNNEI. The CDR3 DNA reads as TGTGCCAGCAGGGGGACAGGGGGCCCCTACGAGCAGTACTTC. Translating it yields CASRGTGGPYEQYF.

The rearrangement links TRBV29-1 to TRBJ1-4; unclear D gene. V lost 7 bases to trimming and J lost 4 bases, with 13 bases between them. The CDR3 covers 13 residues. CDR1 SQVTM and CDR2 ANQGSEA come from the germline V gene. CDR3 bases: TGCAGCGGAGTAGACAAGATTAATGAAAAACTGTTTTTT. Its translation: CSGVDKINEKLFF.

The CDR3 here is CSARSGGTQYF. DNA of the CDR3: TGCAGTGCTAGATCGGGAGGTACGCAGTATTTT. The gene calls are TRBV20-1 and TRBJ2-3, with 7 bases identical to TRBD2. This CDR3 has 11 amino acids. With 2 bases clipped from V and 8 bases from J, the junction kept 1 base outside the gene matches. Germline CDR1 and CDR2: DFQATT and SNEGSKA (reference sequence).

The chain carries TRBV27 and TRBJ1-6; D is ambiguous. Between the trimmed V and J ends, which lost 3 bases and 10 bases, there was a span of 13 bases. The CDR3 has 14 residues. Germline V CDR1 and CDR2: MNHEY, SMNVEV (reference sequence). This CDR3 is CASSFSQASSPLHF. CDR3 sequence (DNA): TGTGCCAGCAGTTTTTCCCAGGCGTCCTCACCCCTCCACTTT.

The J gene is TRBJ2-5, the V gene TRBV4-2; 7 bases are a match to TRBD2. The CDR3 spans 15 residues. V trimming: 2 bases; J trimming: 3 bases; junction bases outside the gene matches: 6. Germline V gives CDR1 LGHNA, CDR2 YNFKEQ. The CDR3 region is CASSQSKAGKETQYF. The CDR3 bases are TGTGCCAGCAGCCAAAGCAAAGCGGGAAAAGAGACCCAGTACTTC.

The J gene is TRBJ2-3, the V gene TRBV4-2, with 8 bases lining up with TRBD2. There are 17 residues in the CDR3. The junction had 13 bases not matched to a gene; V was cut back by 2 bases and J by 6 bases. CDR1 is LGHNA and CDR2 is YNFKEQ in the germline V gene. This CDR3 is CASSQPPTGGAVDTQYF. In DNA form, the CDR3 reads TGTGCCAGCAGCCAACCTCCCACCGGGGGGGCCGTTGATACGCAGTATTTT.

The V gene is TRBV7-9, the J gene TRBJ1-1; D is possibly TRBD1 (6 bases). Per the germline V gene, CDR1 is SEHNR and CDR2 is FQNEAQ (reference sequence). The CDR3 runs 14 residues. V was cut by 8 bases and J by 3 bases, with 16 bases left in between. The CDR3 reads CASFTVNRDTEAFF. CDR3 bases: TGTGCCAGCTTTACCGTTAACAGGGACACTGAAGCTTTCTTT.

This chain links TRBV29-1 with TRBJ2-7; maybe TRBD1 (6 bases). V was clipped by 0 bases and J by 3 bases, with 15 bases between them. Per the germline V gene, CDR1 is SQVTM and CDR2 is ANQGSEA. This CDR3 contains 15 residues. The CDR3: CSVEDNRAGGYEQYF. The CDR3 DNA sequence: TGCAGCGTTGAAGATAACAGGGCAGGTGGCTACGAGCAGTACTTC.

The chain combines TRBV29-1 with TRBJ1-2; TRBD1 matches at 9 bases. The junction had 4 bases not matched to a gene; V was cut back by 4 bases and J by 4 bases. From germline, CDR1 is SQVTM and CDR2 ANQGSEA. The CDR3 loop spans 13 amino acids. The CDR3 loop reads CSVAGTGTYGYTF. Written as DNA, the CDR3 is TGCAGCGTTGCCGGGACAGGGACCTATGGCTACACCTTC.